Shown below are 30 T cell receptor beta chains from a single sample sequenced in a study of OX40 agonist ivuxolimab in advanced cancers. Here immunoSEQ multiplex PCR was the method, and the copy in TCRdb shows in-frame clones only, minus some. The table shows fewer than 90,000 clones, with 87% occurring only once. Source: CD4+ or CD8+ T cells sorted from blood, taken in a trial of the OX40 agonist ivuxolimab. Receptors originate from an adult with an advanced solid tumor such as melanoma, head and neck, liver or kidney cancer.

The CDR3 sequence is CASSKARGRVAEQYF. In DNA form, the CDR3 reads TGTGCCAGCAGCAAAGCCAGAGGCAGGGTAGCCGAGCAGTACTTC. V usage is TRBV7-9 and J usage is TRBJ2-7; D may be TRBD1 (5 bases). Germline V gives CDR1 SEHNR, CDR2 FQNEAQ (reference sequence). This CDR3 has 15 amino acids. V dropped 5 bases and J dropped 6 bases, with 20 bases sitting between them.

The sample holds a few counts of this clone. This rearrangement joins TRBV29-1 to TRBJ1-5; 9 bases match TRBD1. Trimming at V came to 4 bases and at J to 7 bases, leaving 5 bases not matched to a gene. Germline V lookup: CDR1 SQVTM, CDR2 ANQGSEA. This CDR3 has 13 amino acids. The CDR3 loop is CSVGQGVGQPQHF. In nucleotides, the CDR3 is TGCAGCGTTGGACAGGGGGTAGGGCAGCCCCAGCATTTT.

The chain combines TRBV7-3 with TRBJ2-3, with D perhaps matching TRBD2 (5 bases). The CDR3 is made up of 13 amino acids. With 5 bases removed from V and 6 bases from J, the gap between germline ends came to 12 bases. The germline V gene encodes CDR1 SGHTA and CDR2 FQGTGA. CDR3 amino acids: CASSLGLRDTQYF. The CDR3 region has the DNA TGTGCCAGCAGCCTCGGACTGCGCGATACGCAGTATTTT.

This clone occurred a few times. The chain is built from TRBV11-3 and TRBJ2-2; D is uncertain. From germline, CDR1 is SGHNT and CDR2 YENEEA. Trimming left V 4 bases short and J 4 bases short, with 4 bases between. The CDR3 loop spans 12 amino acids. The CDR3 is CASSSRTGELFF. CDR3 coding DNA: TGTGCCAGCAGCTCCCGCACCGGGGAGCTGTTTTTT.

This chain joins TRBV29-1 and TRBJ1-2; 7 nucleotides line up with TRBD1. This CDR3 has 13 amino acids. Germline CDR1 is SQVTM and CDR2 is ANQGSEA. Germline trimming cut 3 bases from V and 4 bases from J; bases unmatched to any gene: 5. CDR3 sequence (DNA): TGCAGCGTTGACCAGGGGGGGGGCTATGGCTACACCTTC. Translating it yields CSVDQGGGYGYTF.

This clone was seen only once. This chain connects TRBV5-6 to TRBJ2-2; TRBD2 is a possible D gene (6 bases). Trimming removed 5 bases at V and 3 bases at J, with 14 bases between. Germline lookup yields CDR1 SGHDT and CDR2 YYEEEE. There are 15 residues in the CDR3. The CDR3: CASSREYGYTGELFF. The DNA for the CDR3 is TGTGCCAGCAGTCGGGAGTATGGGTACACCGGGGAGCTGTTTTTT.

The chain recombines TRBV6-5 with TRBJ2-6; a weak D match, TRBD2 (6 bases). The germline V gene has CDR1 MNHEY and CDR2 SVGAGI. V lost 6 bases to trimming and J lost 0 bases, with 9 bases between them. This CDR3 region has 15 residues. CDR3 sequence: CASRGGASGANVLTF. The CDR3 DNA sequence: TGTGCCAGCAGAGGAGGGGCCTCTGGGGCCAACGTCCTGACTTTC.

The V call is TRBV4-1, the J call TRBJ1-1; D is possibly TRBD1 (5 bases). V was shortened by 3 bases and J by 7 bases, with 15 bases between the two germline ends. Germline CDR1 reads MGHRA; CDR2 reads YSYEKL. This CDR3 is 14 amino acids long. The CDR3 nucleotides read TGCGCCAGCAGCCACCAGGGATTATACGGTGAAGCTTTCTTT. Encoded protein: CASSHQGLYGEAFF.

The chain combines TRBV15 with TRBJ2-6; D not resolved. This CDR3 is built from 17 residues. Germline lookup yields CDR1 LNHNV and CDR2 YYDKDF (reference sequence). Trimming left V 2 bases short and J 0 bases short, with 11 bases between. Written as DNA, the CDR3 is TGTGCCACCAGCAGAAGTCCCCTGGGCTCTGGGGCCAACGTCCTGACTTTC. It translates to CATSRSPLGSGANVLTF.

The chain carries TRBV19 and TRBJ1-4, with 8 bases identical to TRBD1. V was pared by 5 bases and J by 8 bases, with 10 bases of the junction left unmatched. Germline values: CDR1 LNHDA, CDR2 SQIVND (reference sequence). This CDR3 spans 15 amino acids. In nucleotides, the CDR3 is TGTGCCAGTAGTCCGACTTCAGGGGGCCGAGAAAAACTGTTTTTT. Its translation is CASSPTSGGREKLFF.

The rearrangement joins TRBV19 to TRBJ1-5, with TRBD1 as a possible D gene (5 bases). V was pared by 0 bases and J by 7 bases, with 10 bases between. CDR3 length: 14 amino acids. Germline values: CDR1 LNHDA, CDR2 SQIVND (reference sequence). The CDR3 DNA reads as TGTGCCAGTAGTATAGAAACAGGACGCCAGCCCCAGCATTTT. Translated, it gives CASSIETGRQPQHF.

The rearrangement uses TRBV15 and TRBJ2-7, with D tentatively TRBD1 (5 bases). V was pared by 2 bases and J by 6 bases, with 11 bases between. Germline V gene data show CDR1 as LNHNV and CDR2 as YYDKDF (reference sequence). This CDR3 contains 13 residues. The CDR3 spells CATSRPDSSEQYF. In DNA form, the CDR3 reads TGTGCCACCAGCAGACCCGACAGCTCCGAGCAGTACTTC.

The chain has TRBV9 and TRBJ2-7; TRBD1 might be the D (5 bases). V was clipped by 4 bases and J by 0 bases, with 11 bases between them. Germline V gene sequence: CDR1 SGDLS, CDR2 YYNGEE. The length of the CDR3 is 14 residues. CDR3 nucleotides: TGTGCCAGCAGCTCTAGACAGAGCTCCTACGAGCAGTACTTC. Protein sequence: CASSSRQSSYEQYF. Complete variable domain (other parts from reference TRBV9 and TRBJ2-7): DSGVTQTPKHLITATGQRVTLRCSPRSGDLSVYWYQQSLDQGLQFLIQYYNGEERAKGNILERFSAQQFPDLHSELNLSSLELGDSALYFCASSSRQSSYEQYFGPGTRLTVT.

This chain connects TRBV11-2 to TRBJ2-3; 9 bases align to TRBD1. CDR1 SGHAT and CDR2 FQNNGV come from the germline V gene. There are 15 residues in the CDR3. Germline trimming cut 6 bases from V and 3 bases from J; bases unmatched to any gene: 7. In nucleotides, the CDR3 is TGTGCCAGCAGAATCGGGACAGGGCGAACAGATACGCAGTATTTT. Its protein is CASRIGTGRTDTQYF.

This chain uses TRBV5-1 with TRBJ2-2; 15 bases map to TRBD2. CDR1 is SGHRS, CDR2 YFSETQ, per germline. V shed 4 bases and J 2 bases; nucleotides not matched to a gene: 3. The CDR3 loop spans 17 amino acids. The CDR3 is CASSPGLAGGNTGELFF. CDR3 sequence (DNA): TGCGCCAGCAGCCCGGGACTAGCGGGAGGTAACACCGGGGAGCTGTTTTTT.

The CDR3 protein is CAWSGGTGYGFF. The CDR3 coding sequence is TGTGCCTGGAGTGGGGGGACAGGGTACGGTTTCTTT. V gene TRBV30 combines with J gene TRBJ1-1, with 9 positions matching TRBD1. The CDR3 sequence is 12 residues long. Germline CDR1 is GTSNPN and CDR2 is SVGIG (reference sequence). The junction had 7 bases not matched to a gene; V was cut back by 1 base and J by 13 bases.

The V and J genes are TRBV18 and TRBJ1-2; D not resolved. The CDR3 sequence is 17 residues long. Germline CDR1 reads KGHSH; CDR2 reads LQKENI. The V gene lost 6 bases and the J gene lost 4 bases, with 24 bases spanning the gap. The CDR3 DNA sequence: TGTGCCAGCTCCACCATTCGATTGGCAGAGGAGGGCTATGGCTACACCTTC. Protein sequence: CASSTIRLAEEGYGYTF. Based on the CDR3 plus reference TRBV18 and TRBJ1-2, the full variable domain is NAGVMQNPRHLVRRRGQEARLRCSPMKGHSHVYWYRQLPEEGLKFMVYLQKENIIDESGMPKERFSAEFPKEGPSILRIQQVVRGDSAAYFCASSTIRLAEEGYGYTFGSGTRLTVV.

The chain uses TRBV18 and TRBJ2-2, with D perhaps being TRBD1 or TRBD2 (6 bases each). CDR3 length: 16 residues. Germline loops: CDR1 KGHSH, CDR2 LQKENI. The V gene lost 0 bases and the J gene lost 2 bases, with 10 bases spanning the gap. The CDR3 bases are TGTGCCAGCTCACCACCCGGGGGCCCAAACACCGGGGAGCTGTTTTTT. It specifies CASSPPGGPNTGELFF.

The chain couples TRBV18 to TRBJ2-3, with 12 nucleotides matching TRBD2. This CDR3 has 19 amino acids. J gave up 0 bases and V 1 base, and 8 bases lay outside the gene matches. The germline gives CDR1 KGHSH, CDR2 LQKENI. CDR3 in amino acids: CASSPQRTSGVSSTDTQYF. The CDR3 coding sequence is TGTGCCAGCTCACCACAGCGGACTAGCGGGGTGTCTAGCACAGATACGCAGTATTTT. The complete variable domain, with remaining parts taken from reference TRBV18 and TRBJ2-3, reads NAGVMQNPRHLVRRRGQEARLRCSPMKGHSHVYWYRQLPEEGLKFMVYLQKENIIDESGMPKERFSAEFPKEGPSILRIQQVVRGDSAAYFCASSPQRTSGVSSTDTQYFGPGTRLTVL.

The chain has TRBV5-4 and TRBJ2-7, with a tentative D call TRBD1 (5 bases). The germline gives CDR1 SGHNT, CDR2 YYREEE (reference sequence). Trimming took 4 bases from V and 1 from J, leaving 9 bases between them. The CDR3 has 13 amino acids. CDR3 protein: CASSKDKSYEQYF. The CDR3 bases are TGTGCCAGCAGCAAGGACAAATCCTACGAGCAGTACTTC.

Note on this clone: At one end the junction does not follow the germline gene, possibly because of a read error. This chain uses TRBV7-7 with TRBJ2-7, with 9 bases aligning to TRBD2. The germline CDR1 and CDR2 sequences are SSHAT and FNYEAQ (reference sequence). The CDR3 sequence is 15 residues long. The DNA of the CDR3 is TGTGCTAGCAGCGGGGGGATCGGGACGGGGTACGAGCAGTACTTC. Its translation: CASSGGIGTGYEQYF. The variable domain in full, completed from reference TRBV7-7 and TRBJ2-7, reads GAGVSQSPRYKVTKRGQDVTLRCDPISSHATLYWYQQALGQGPEFLTYFNYEAQPDKSGLPSDRFSAERPEGSISTLTIQRTEQRDSAMYRCASSGGIGTGYEQYFGPGTRLTVT.

This chain's CDR3 is CAWSKGSSYNEQFF. The CDR3 DNA is TGTGCCTGGAGCAAGGGTAGCTCCTACAATGAGCAGTTCTTC. J is TRBJ2-1 and V is TRBV30; D call uncertain. V lost 3 bases and J 0 bases, leaving 9 bases between the germline ends. Germline V gives CDR1 GTSNPN, CDR2 SVGIG (reference sequence). The CDR3 is made up of 14 amino acids. Supplemented by reference TRBV30 and TRBJ2-1, the full variable domain reads SQTIHQWPATLVQPVGSPLSLECTVEGTSNPNLYWYRQAAGRGLQLLFYSVGIGQISSEVPQNLSASRPQDRQFILSSKKLLLSDSGFYLCAWSKGSSYNEQFFGPGTRLTVL.

V gene TRBV6-5 combines with J gene TRBJ1-5, with D possibly TRBD1 on 5 matching bases. The CDR3 totals 14 residues. The V gene lost 2 bases and the J gene lost 6 bases, with 11 bases spanning the gap. Per the germline V gene, CDR1 is MNHEY and CDR2 is SVGAGI. This chain's CDR3 is CASSYGQGGQPQHF. The CDR3 DNA sequence: TGTGCCAGCAGTTACGGGCAGGGCGGTCAGCCCCAGCATTTT.

The rearrangement uses TRBV7-2 and TRBJ1-3; D ambiguous. Trimming removed 7 bases from V and 0 bases from J, with 7 bases in between. From germline, CDR1 is SGHTA and CDR2 FQGNSA. The CDR3 spans 13 residues. The CDR3 bases are TGTGCCAGCACCCGGTCCTCTGGAAACACCATATATTTT. This encodes CASTRSSGNTIYF.

V gene TRBV7-3 combines with J gene TRBJ1-1; D unresolved. This CDR3 is built from 13 residues. Germline CDR1 is SGHTA and CDR2 is FQGTGA. Trimming took off 2 bases at V and 8 bases at J, with 12 bases between the two ends. CDR3 loop: CASSLADRQEAFF. The CDR3 bases are TGTGCCAGCAGCTTAGCGGACCGGCAGGAAGCTTTCTTT.

This chain uses TRBV11-1 with TRBJ2-7; the match to TRBD1 covers 8 bases. There are 14 residues in the CDR3. Germline V gene lookup returns CDR1 SGHAT and CDR2 FQDESV (reference sequence). Losses at the gene ends were 6 bases for V and 3 bases for J; bases not matched to a gene: 7. DNA for the CDR3: TGTGCCAGCAGTACCGGGACAGGACTCTACGAGCAGTACTTC. Translated, it gives CASSTGTGLYEQYF.

The chain carries TRBV2 and TRBJ2-3; 9 positions agree with TRBD1. Germline V gene lookup returns CDR1 SNHLY and CDR2 FYNNEI. V shed 6 bases and J 3 bases; nucleotides not matched to a gene: 7. The CDR3 has 15 residues. As DNA, the CDR3 is TGTGCCAGCAGGGGACAGGGTTTGGCTACAGATACGCAGTATTTT. It encodes CASRGQGLATDTQYF.

The CDR3 nucleotides are TGTGCCAGTTCCGCCACAGGATTTGGCTACACCTTC. Translated: CASSATGFGYTF. The V gene is TRBV6-1, the J gene TRBJ1-2; tentatively, D is TRBD1 (5 bases). CDR1 and CDR2 from the germline V gene are MNHNS and SASEGT. Deletions cut 9 bases from V and 7 bases from J, with 15 bases between. CDR3 size: 12 residues.

The J gene is TRBJ1-1, the V gene TRBV9; D is uncertain. V dropped 3 bases and J dropped 4 bases, with 13 bases sitting between them. The CDR3 totals 14 residues. CDR1 and CDR2 from the germline V gene are SGDLS and YYNGEE. CDR3 loop: CASSGPTATTEAFF. The CDR3 DNA reads TGTGCCAGCAGCGGACCAACAGCGACCACTGAAGCTTTCTTT.

V is TRBV7-6 and J is TRBJ2-7, with D tentatively TRBD1 (6 bases). V lost 4 bases, J lost 6 bases, and 16 bases lay in between. The CDR3 sequence is 14 residues long. CDR1 is SGHVS, CDR2 FNYEAQ, per germline. CDR3 sequence: CASSSTGFGGEQYF. The CDR3 DNA reads TGTGCCAGCAGCTCAACAGGGTTCGGTGGCGAGCAGTACTTC. The full variable domain, completed using reference TRBV7-6 and TRBJ2-7, is GAGVSQSPRYKVTKRGQDVALRCDPISGHVSLYWYRQALGQGPEFLTYFNYEAQQDKSGLPNDRFSAERPEGSISTLTIQRTEQRDSAMYRCASSSTGFGGEQYFGPGTRLTVT.